Following are 24 T cell receptor beta chains from one sample sequenced in a study of molecular identifiers for immune sequencing clone quantification. TCRdb re-analysed the PCR reads in MiXCR, keeping a single row per CDR3 protein. The sample lists about 640,000 distinct CDR3 sequences, 15% to 20% occurring once. Sequenced input: naive CD8+ T cells from blood, with Jurkat cell RNA spiked in. Documented subset: FACS-sorted CD8+CD4-CCR7+CD45RA+ naive T cells. All receptors derive from a human donor in good health. Some libraries in this study had Jurkat cell RNA spiked in.

A word on this clonotype: A much larger clone lies a single base off, so this may be a read error. The V gene is TRBV7-9, the J gene TRBJ1-5; D is uncertain. This CDR3 is 14 amino acids long. Germline V gene data show CDR1 as SEHNR and CDR2 as FQNEAQ (reference sequence). Here the CDR3 reads CASSLTEDNPPQHF. The CDR3 DNA follows: TGTGCCAGCAGCTTAACAGAAGACAATCCGCCCCAGCATTTT.

The chain couples TRBV4-3 to TRBJ2-3; D possibly corresponds to TRBD2 (7 bases). This CDR3 has 17 amino acids. Germline V CDR1 and CDR2: LGHNA, YSLEER. The V gene lost 4 bases and the J gene lost 0 bases, with 17 bases spanning the gap. CDR3: CASSPSHGGRSTDTQYF. The DNA for the CDR3 is TGCGCCAGCAGCCCAAGCCACGGGGGGCGCAGCACAGATACGCAGTATTTT.

This clonotype was detected ten times or more. The gene calls are TRBV4-3 and TRBJ2-7; D tentatively fits TRBD1 or TRBD2 (5 bases each). The V end was cut by 3 bases, the J end by 6 bases, with 12 bases between. Germline V gives CDR1 LGHNA, CDR2 YSLEER. This CDR3 is built from 13 residues. CDR3 residues: CASSQDRGPEQYF. CDR3 nucleotides: TGCGCCAGCAGCCAGGACCGGGGCCCCGAGCAGTACTTC.

On this clonotype: A junction end diverges from the germline sequence, so it may reflect a read error. The chain uses TRBV7-9 and TRBJ2-1, with 8 positions matching TRBD2. From germline, CDR1 is SEHNR and CDR2 FQNEAQ (reference sequence). The CDR3 extends over 15 amino acids. The CDR3 here is CAGSLVTGGPNEQFF. Written as DNA, the CDR3 is TGTGCCGGCAGCTTAGTGACGGGGGGGCCGAATGAGCAGTTCTTC.

This clonotype was found many times. This CDR3 reads CASSRAVGQGSYEQYF. CDR3 coding DNA: TGTGCCAGCAGCCGTGCCGTAGGACAGGGCTCCTACGAGCAGTACTTC. V is TRBV28 and J is TRBJ2-7; 8 nucleotides match TRBD1. Per the germline V gene, CDR1 is MDHEN and CDR2 is SYDVKM. J was trimmed by 0 bases and V by 6 bases; bases with no gene match: 10. The CDR3 is made up of 16 amino acids.

A word on this clonotype: This sequence may be a read error, since a much larger clone differs from it by one base. The chain employs TRBV14 and TRBJ2-5, with TRBD2 matching 8 bases. The germline V gene encodes CDR1 SGHDN and CDR2 FVKESK. CDR3 length: 17 residues. CDR3 amino acids: CASGQDHTGGPLETQYF. For the CDR3, the DNA is TGTGCCAGCGGCCAAGATCATACGGGGGGGCCTCTGGAGACCCAGTACTTC.

This clonotype was observed a few times. The chain combines TRBV10-3 with TRBJ2-7; TRBD1 is a possible D gene (6 bases). This CDR3 contains 16 residues. The V and J ends lost 3 bases and 0 bases respectively, with 15 bases between them. CDR1 ENHRY and CDR2 SYGVKD come from the germline V gene. The CDR3 sequence: CAISDEDRFFSYEQYF. CDR3 nucleotides: TGTGCCATCAGTGATGAGGACAGATTCTTCTCCTACGAGCAGTACTTC.

The chain carries TRBV28 and TRBJ2-1; D tentatively reads TRBD1 or TRBD2 (5 bases each). The CDR3 is 12 amino acids. V was cut by 8 bases and J by 4 bases, with 9 bases left in between. CDR1 is MDHEN, CDR2 SYDVKM, per germline. The chain's CDR3 is CASLGDYNEQFF. In DNA form, the CDR3 reads TGTGCCAGCTTGGGGGATTACAATGAGCAGTTCTTC.

This clonotype was recorded at least ten times. The chain employs TRBV29-1 and TRBJ2-7; the D call may be TRBD1 or TRBD2 (5 bases each). The CDR3 totals 12 residues. V was clipped by 2 bases and J by 4 bases, with 9 bases between them. Germline CDR1 SQVTM, CDR2 ANQGSEA. CDR3 nucleotides: TGCAGCGTTGAATCAGGGAGATACGAGCAGTACTTC. It yields the protein CSVESGRYEQYF.

This clonotype has ten or more counts. The rearrangement links TRBV23-1 to TRBJ2-5; D might be TRBD1 (6 bases). TRBV23-1 is assigned to the ORF class and has an uncertain function. The V end was cut by 4 bases, the J end by 1 base, with 13 bases between. The CDR3 has 15 amino acids. The CDR3 coding sequence is TGCGCCAGCAGTCCCCCCGGGACAATCCAAGAGACCCAGTACTTC. Its protein product is CASSPPGTIQETQYF.

The J gene is TRBJ2-1, the V gene TRBV9, with 13 bases that match TRBD2. CDR1 is SGDLS and CDR2 is YYNGEE in the germline V gene. The junction had 8 bases not matched to a gene; V was cut back by 4 bases and J by 1 base. This CDR3 is 18 amino acids long. CDR3 in DNA: TGTGCCAGCAGCCAACGACAGACTAGCGGGGGGTCCTACAATGAGCAGTTCTTC. It translates to CASSQRQTSGGSYNEQFF.

This clonotype was detected many times. The rearrangement uses TRBV4-3 and TRBJ2-3; 13 nucleotides line up with TRBD2. The CDR3 totals 20 residues. V shed 0 bases and J 1 base; nucleotides not matched to a gene: 10. In germline, CDR1 is LGHNA, CDR2 YSLEER. In DNA, the CDR3 is TGCGCCAGCAGCCAAGAGCAAACTAGCGGGAGGGCCTGGGGCACAGATACGCAGTATTTT. Protein: CASSQEQTSGRAWGTDTQYF.

A remark on this clonotype: This may come from a read error, since a much larger clone is one base off. This chain connects TRBV7-6 to TRBJ2-7, with D perhaps matching TRBD1 or TRBD2 (6 bases each). Germline V lookup: CDR1 SGHVS, CDR2 FNYEAQ. CDR3 length: 16 amino acids. CDR3 in DNA: TGTGCCAGCAGCTTTGGGGTTATGGCGGAGGGGGACGAGCGGTACTTC. Amino acids: CASSFGVMAEGDERYF.

Note on this clonotype: Being one base from a much bigger clone, this may be a read error. The genes are TRBV6-2 or TRBV6-3 and TRBJ2-2; D call uncertain. Trimming removed 0 bases from V and 1 base from J, with 6 bases in between. The CDR3 length is 15 residues. Germline loops: CDR1 MNHEY, CDR2 SVGEGT. CDR3 sequence reads: CASSYSNRNTGELFF. The CDR3 DNA is TGTGCCAGCAGTTACTCGAATCGGAACACCGGGGAGCTGTTTTTT.

This clonotype was seen at least ten times. V is TRBV4-1 and J is TRBJ2-1, with TRBD2 matching over 9 bases. The CDR3 has 16 amino acids. Germline CDR1 reads MGHRA; CDR2 reads YSYEKL. The ends lost 0 bases at V and 7 bases at J; junction bases unmatched: 7. CDR3 sequence reads: CASSQESSGGRNEQFF. The CDR3, as DNA: TGCGCCAGCAGCCAAGAGAGTAGCGGGGGACGAAATGAGCAGTTCTTC.

In regard to this clonotype: One base away lies a much larger clone, so this may be a sequencing read error. The rearrangement joins TRBV2 to TRBJ1-2, with TRBD1 as a possible D gene (5 bases). The V end was cut by 6 bases, the J end by 2 bases, with 7 bases between. The CDR3 has 12 amino acids. Germline V gene sequence: CDR1 SNHLY, CDR2 FYNNEI. The CDR3 spells CASRSGNYGYTF. CDR3 sequence (DNA): TGTGCCAGCAGATCAGGGAACTATGGCTACACCTTC.

This clonotype was seen ten or more times. The CDR3 nucleotides read TGTGCCAGCAGTTCGACAGACAGCTACTCCTACGAGCAGTACTTC. This gives the protein CASSSTDSYSYEQYF. The gene calls are TRBV28 and TRBJ2-7; D perhaps matches TRBD1 (5 bases). This CDR3 comprises 15 residues. Germline V gives CDR1 MDHEN, CDR2 SYDVKM. V was shortened by 4 bases and J by 0 bases, with 13 bases between the two germline ends. The complete variable domain, with remaining parts taken from reference TRBV28 and TRBJ2-7, reads DVKVTQSSRYLVKRTGEKVFLECVQDMDHENMFWYRQDPGLGLRLIYFSYDVKMKEKGDIPEGYSVSREKKERFSLILESASTNQTSMYLCASSSTDSYSYEQYFGPGTRLTVT.

The chain carries TRBV10-2 and TRBJ2-1; 8 positions agree with TRBD2. Germline V gives CDR1 WSHSY, CDR2 SAAADI. The CDR3 is 18 amino acids. Germline trimming cut 3 bases from V and 0 bases from J; bases unmatched to any gene: 10. Here the CDR3 reads CASSDWSAGTSSYNEQFF. The CDR3 bases are TGCGCCAGCAGTGATTGGAGCGCCGGGACTAGCTCCTACAATGAGCAGTTCTTC.

This clonotype was counted many times. The genes are TRBV7-9 and TRBJ1-2, with D uncertain. Germline V CDR1 and CDR2: SEHNR, FQNEAQ (reference sequence). The CDR3 totals 16 residues. The germline V and J ends were trimmed by 1 base and 2 bases, with 14 bases remaining between them. The CDR3 spells CASSLGAAGNNYGYTF. CDR3 DNA sequence: TGTGCCAGCAGCTTAGGGGCGGCAGGCAACAACTATGGCTACACCTTC.

At least ten counts were recorded for this clonotype. The chain couples TRBV7-2 to TRBJ2-7, with TRBD1 matching 7 bases. This CDR3 is built from 13 residues. V dropped 5 bases and J dropped 6; count of bases not matched to a gene: 7. The germline V gene has CDR1 SGHTA and CDR2 FQGNSA. The CDR3 protein is CASSPTGAAEQYF. The CDR3, as DNA: TGTGCCAGCAGCCCTACAGGGGCTGCCGAGCAGTACTTC.

The chain carries TRBV27 and TRBJ2-5; 11 bases match TRBD2. The CDR3 has 17 residues. CDR1 is MNHEY and CDR2 is SMNVEV in the germline V gene (reference sequence). V lost 5 bases to trimming and J lost 2 bases; unmatched junction nucleotides: 10. CDR3 in DNA: TGTGCCAGCAGTCTGGGGGCAAGGACTAGCGGGCAAGAGACCCAGTACTTC. Translating it yields CASSLGARTSGQETQYF.

The sample holds one count of this clonotype. This clone may be a read error of a much larger clone one base away. The conserved closing phenylalanine or tryptophan is absent in this CDR3, likely reflecting a read error. V is TRBV7-2 and J is TRBJ2-1; tentative D call: TRBD1 (6 bases). With 3 bases removed from V and 6 bases from J, the gap between germline ends came to 6 bases. CDR1 and CDR2 from the germline V gene are SGHTA and FQGNSA. CDR3 length equals 12 residues. DNA for the CDR3: TGTGCCAGCAGCTTCAGGGGCAATGAGCAGTTCTCC. It encodes CASSFRGNEQFS.

This clonotype occurred many times. This chain joins TRBV10-3 and TRBJ2-7, with 11 bases that match TRBD2. This CDR3 contains 15 residues. Per germline, CDR1 ENHRY and CDR2 SYGVKD. V lost 3 bases and J lost 3; bases outside the gene matches: 4. The CDR3 region is CAISDPSGGHYEQYF. CDR3 bases: TGTGCCATCAGTGACCCTAGCGGGGGGCACTACGAGCAGTACTTC.

This chain links TRBV5-1 with TRBJ2-1, with D maybe TRBD1 (5 bases). The V end was cut by 1 base, the J end by 7 bases, with 12 bases between. Germline assignment: CDR1 SGHRS and CDR2 YFSETQ. The CDR3 loop spans 14 amino acids. CDR3 loop: CASSLNGANNEQFF. In DNA, the CDR3 is TGCGCCAGCAGCTTGAATGGGGCAAATAATGAGCAGTTCTTC. The full variable domain, its missing parts supplied by reference TRBV5-1 and TRBJ2-1, is KAGVTQTPRYLIKTRGQQVTLSCSPISGHRSVSWYQQTPGQGLQFLFEYFSETQRNKGNFPGRFSGRQFSNSRSEMNVSTLELGDSALYLCASSLNGANNEQFFGPGTRLTVL.